This entry is about one T cell receptor (beta chain). The antigen is unknown. The CDR3 is made up of 15 amino acids. Germline CDR1 reads SGHDN; CDR2 reads FVKESK. V was cut by 4 bases and J by 0 bases, with 12 bases left in between. This entry belongs to a study of cytomegalovirus exposure and HLA in healthy donors. Study-level results: Under in vitro conditions, a few CMV-associated chains were confirmed as specific for CMV antigens. Cytomegalovirus-associated status was assigned to 164 TCR beta chains.

Only in-frame clones appear in the TCRdb table, and some are missing; sequencing was by immunoSEQ multiplex PCR. This table has roughly 300,000 clones, approximately 90% appearing once. The chain couples TRBV14 to TRBJ1-1; no firm D call. Sequences were obtained from PBMCs. The TCR comes from a woman between 18 and 29 years old in good health and CMV-seronegative. CDR3: CASSPQATMNTEAFF. CDR3 in DNA: TGTGCCAGCAGCCCCCAGGCTACCATGAACACTGAAGCTTTCTTT.